The clone carrying this T cell receptor beta chain has only a few counts. Its antigen is not known. The data belong to a study of T-cell memory formation after mild COVID-19. 5'RACE primed at constant segments yielded TCR alpha and TCR beta cDNA libraries bearing sample barcodes and UMIs. Using its own MiXCR run on the 5' RACE reads, TCRdb lists one record per CDR3 protein. The table lists 500,000 to 600,000 distinct CDR3 sequences, over 15% of them singletons, with 12% in the top ten. Broader study findings: The main location of contracting CD4+ clones was CM and EM, and that of contracting CD8+ clones was EMRA. Balance between CD4 and CD8 was seen in clones contracting day 15 to 85, and a CD4+ lean was seen in later expanders. Several responding clones turned up in pre-infection memory, indicating that cross-reactive memory may have taken part.

This TCR derives from an adult woman who had mild COVID-19 (a few samples of this study predate the infection). Cell type and time point are not known. Sequencing was done on a sample of PBMCs or a T cell subset sorted from them (not recorded which).

The CDR3 sequence: CASSFGQLQETQYF. CDR3 in DNA: TGTGCCAGCAGCTTCGGACAGCTTCAAGAGACCCAGTACTTC. The chain recombines TRBV5-4 with TRBJ2-5; D is perhaps TRBD1 (6 bases). Germline V gene lookup returns CDR1 SGHNT and CDR2 YYREEE (reference sequence). Trimming stripped 2 bases from V and 2 bases from J, with 10 bases between. This CDR3 spans 14 amino acids.